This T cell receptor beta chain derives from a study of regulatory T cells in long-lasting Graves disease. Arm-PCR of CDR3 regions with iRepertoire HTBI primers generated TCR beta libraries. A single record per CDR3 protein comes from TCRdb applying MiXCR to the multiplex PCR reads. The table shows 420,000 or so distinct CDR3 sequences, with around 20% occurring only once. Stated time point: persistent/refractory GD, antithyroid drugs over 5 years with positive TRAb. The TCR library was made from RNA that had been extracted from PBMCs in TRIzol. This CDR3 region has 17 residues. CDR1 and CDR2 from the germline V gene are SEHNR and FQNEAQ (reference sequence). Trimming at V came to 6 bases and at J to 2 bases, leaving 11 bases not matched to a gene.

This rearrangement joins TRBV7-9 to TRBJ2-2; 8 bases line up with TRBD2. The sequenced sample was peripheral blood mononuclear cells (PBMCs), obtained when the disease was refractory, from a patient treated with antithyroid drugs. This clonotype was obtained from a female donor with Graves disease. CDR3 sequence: CASRYKLAGPNTGELFF. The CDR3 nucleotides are TGTGCCAGCAGATACAAATTAGCGGGGCCAAACACCGGGGAGCTGTTTTTT.